The present entry profiles one T cell receptor beta chain with its context. TCRdb recomputed calls from the RACE reads with MiXCR, one row per CDR3 protein. Here the sample spans 350,000 or so distinct CDR3 sequences, approximately 6.9% being singletons. The data stem from a study of human T cells and chemical hapten exposure. About the study: Once 0.01% DPC had been applied to the upper back by patch test, readings were taken at 6 days.

This CDR3 is 12 amino acids long. V was cut by 2 bases and J by 3 bases, with 5 bases left in between. CDR1 and CDR2 from the germline V gene are SEHNR and FQNEAQ (reference sequence). Time point: patch test 1, 2 weeks after DPC sensitization. The treatment: therapeutic diphenylcyclopropenone sensitization with weekly scalp DPC. This clonotype originated in a woman in her late teens or twenties with alopecia areata. Some clones in this sample may be carry-over from other donors' samples. This sample comprised whole blood, obtained in connection with sensitization to the hapten diphenylcyclopropenone (DPC). This rearrangement joins TRBV7-9 to TRBJ2-7; no clear D. CDR3 in DNA: TGTGCCAGCAGCTTAATGGACTACGAGCAGTACTTC. It yields the protein CASSLMDYEQYF.